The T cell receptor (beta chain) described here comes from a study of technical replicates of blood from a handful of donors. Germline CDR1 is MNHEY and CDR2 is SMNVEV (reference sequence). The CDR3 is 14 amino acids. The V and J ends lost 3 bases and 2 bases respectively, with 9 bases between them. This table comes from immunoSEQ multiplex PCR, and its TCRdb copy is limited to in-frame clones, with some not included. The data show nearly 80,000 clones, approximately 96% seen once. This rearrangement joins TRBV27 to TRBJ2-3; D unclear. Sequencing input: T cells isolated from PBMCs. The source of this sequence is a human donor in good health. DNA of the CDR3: TGTGCCAGCAGTTTGTCCCCCCACACAGATACGCAGTATTTT. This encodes CASSLSPHTDTQYF.